One T cell receptor (beta chain) is described in this entry. The record originates from a study of blood T cell repertoires in COVID-19. Study overall: The United States, Italy and Spain were the sources of the acute and convalescent COVID-19 samples.

This table comes from immunoSEQ multiplex PCR, and its TCRdb copy is limited to in-frame clones, with some not included. In the table there are 150,000 or so clones, about nine tenths of which are singletons. Germline V gene lookup returns CDR1 SEHNR and CDR2 FQNEAQ (reference sequence). V gave up 5 bases and J gave up 0 bases; unmatched junction bases: 7. The CDR3 has 16 residues. Sequencing used peripheral blood. The receptor was derived from a man aged 55 to 70 with acute or convalescent COVID-19. The V call is TRBV7-9, the J call TRBJ2-1; TRBD1 matches 7 bases. CDR3 amino acids: CASSQGQKSSYNEQFF. CDR3 bases: TGTGCCAGCAGCCAGGGACAGAAGAGCTCCTACAATGAGCAGTTCTTC.